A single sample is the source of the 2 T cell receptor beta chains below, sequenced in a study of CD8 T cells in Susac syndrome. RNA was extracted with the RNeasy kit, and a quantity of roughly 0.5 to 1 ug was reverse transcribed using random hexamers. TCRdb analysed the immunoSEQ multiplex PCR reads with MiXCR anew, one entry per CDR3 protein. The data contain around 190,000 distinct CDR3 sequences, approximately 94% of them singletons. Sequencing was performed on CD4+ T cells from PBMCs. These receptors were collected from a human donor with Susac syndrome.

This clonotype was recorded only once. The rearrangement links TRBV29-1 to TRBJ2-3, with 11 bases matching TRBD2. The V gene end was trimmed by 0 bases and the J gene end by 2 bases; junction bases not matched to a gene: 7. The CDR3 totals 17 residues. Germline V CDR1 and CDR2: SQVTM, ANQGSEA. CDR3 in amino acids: CSVEDRLAGGYTDTQYF. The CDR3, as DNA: TGCAGCGTTGAAGATCGGCTAGCGGGGGGTTACACAGATACGCAGTATTTT.

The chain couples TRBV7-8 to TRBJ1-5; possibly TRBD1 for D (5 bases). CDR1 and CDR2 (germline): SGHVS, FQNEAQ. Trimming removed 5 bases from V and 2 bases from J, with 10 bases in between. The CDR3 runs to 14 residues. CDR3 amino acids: CASSMTAGNQPQHF. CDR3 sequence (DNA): TGTGCCAGCAGCATGACAGCGGGCAATCAGCCCCAGCATTTT.